The T cell receptor beta chain under discussion was sequenced for a study of blood T cell repertoires in COVID-19. In the study's own analysis: The assay estimated nucleated cells by amplifying reference gene primers. Some clones are missing from TCRdb's copy, which holds only in-frame ones; the method was immunoSEQ multiplex PCR. V and J calls and clone size are those listed in that table; D and trimming were worked out from the DNA. The table records 350,000 or so clones, approximately 89% of them present only once. CDR1 is SNHLY and CDR2 is FYNNEI in the germline V gene. V dropped 4 bases and J dropped 1 base, with 13 bases sitting between them. This CDR3 has 15 amino acids.

The V call is TRBV2, the J call TRBJ1-1, with a tentative D call TRBD1 (6 bases). Sequencing input: peripheral blood. The TCR sequence derives from a woman aged 25 to 39 with COVID-19, enrolled during active disease. CDR3 nucleotides: TGTGCCAGCAGTGTTACCGGGACACCGAACACTGAAGCTTTCTTT. It is translated as CASSVTGTPNTEAFF.